The source of this T cell receptor beta chain is a study of vaccination effects on CD4 cells after COVID-19. Study at large: It was two doses of either the BNT162b2 or mRNA-1273 vaccine that participants received. Notes on the study in general: Late after vaccination, infection- and vaccine-induced clones showed marked clonal contraction.

On this clone: Its target is unknown.

CD4+ T cells specific for antigen were expanded with viral peptide pools by the ViraFEST assay before sequencing. Subsequent to a culture period of about ten days, CD4+ T cells were isolated. Absence of prior SARS-CoV-2 infection characterized the vaccine recipients, who showed negative nucleocapsid antibodies. PBMC were cultured at about 1.9 million per well with 8 to 10 IU/ml IL-2 and around 9 ug/ml peptides. Cultures got half-medium changes with IL-2 on days 3 and 7. From germline, CDR1 is MRHNA and CDR2 SNTAGT. Trimming stripped 4 bases from V and 3 bases from J, with 12 bases between. The CDR3 loop spans 14 amino acids. The method was immunoSEQ multiplex PCR; TCRdb's version includes in-frame clones alone and lacks a portion of them. The data show around 25,000 clones, 72% seen once.

Source: CD4+ T cells from PBMCs cultured with SARS-CoV-2 spike peptides, taken before COVID-19 vaccination. V and J are TRBV6-4 and TRBJ1-1; tentative D call: TRBD1 (5 bases). This sequence originates from a human donor who received a COVID-19 vaccine. Here the CDR3 DNA reads TGTGCCAGCAGTGCGACGCAGGGTGACACTGAAGCTTTCTTT. This codes for CASSATQGDTEAFF.